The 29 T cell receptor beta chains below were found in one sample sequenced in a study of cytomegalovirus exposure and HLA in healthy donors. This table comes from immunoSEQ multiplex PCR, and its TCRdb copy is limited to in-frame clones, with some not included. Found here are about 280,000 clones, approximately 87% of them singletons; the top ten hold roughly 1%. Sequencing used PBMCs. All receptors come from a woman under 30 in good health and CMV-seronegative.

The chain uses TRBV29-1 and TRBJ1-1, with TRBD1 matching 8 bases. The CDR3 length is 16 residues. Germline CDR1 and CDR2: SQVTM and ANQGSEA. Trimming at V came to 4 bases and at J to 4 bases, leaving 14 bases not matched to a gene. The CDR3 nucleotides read TGCAGCGTTGTGGGGAGGGGGAGACAGGGGAGCACTGAAGCTTTCTTT. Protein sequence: CSVVGRGRQGSTEAFF. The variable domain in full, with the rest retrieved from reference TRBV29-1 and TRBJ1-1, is SAVISQKPSRDICQRGTSLTIQCQVDSQVTMMFWYRQQPGQSLTLIATANQGSEATYESGFVIDKFPISRPNLTFSTLTVSNMSPEDSSIYLCSVVGRGRQGSTEAFFGQGTRLTVV.

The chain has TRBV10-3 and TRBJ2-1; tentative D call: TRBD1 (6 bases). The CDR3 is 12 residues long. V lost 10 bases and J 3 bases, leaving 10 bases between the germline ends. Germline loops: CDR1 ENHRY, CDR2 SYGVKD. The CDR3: CATQDSYNEQFF. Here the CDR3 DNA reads TGTGCCACCCAGGACAGCTACAATGAGCAGTTCTTC.

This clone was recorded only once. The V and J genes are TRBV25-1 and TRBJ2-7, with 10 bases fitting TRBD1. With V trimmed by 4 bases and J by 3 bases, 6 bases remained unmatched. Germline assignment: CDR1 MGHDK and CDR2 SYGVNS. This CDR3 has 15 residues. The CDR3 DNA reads TGTGCCAGCAGTGGAACTCGGGACAGGGGCTACGAGCAGTACTTC. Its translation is CASSGTRDRGYEQYF.

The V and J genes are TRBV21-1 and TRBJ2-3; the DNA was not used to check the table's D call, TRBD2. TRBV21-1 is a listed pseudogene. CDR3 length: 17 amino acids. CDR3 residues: CASSKGLAGVSTDTQYF. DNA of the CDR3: TGTGCCAGCAGCAAAGGCCTAGCGGGAGTAAGCACAGATACGCAGTATTTT.

CDR3 in amino acids: CASSRDRDGYTF. The DNA of the CDR3 is TGCGCCAGCAGCCGGGACAGGGATGGCTACACCTTC. The chain uses TRBV5-1 and TRBJ1-2; 9 nucleotides agree with TRBD1. Germline V lookup: CDR1 SGHRS, CDR2 YFSETQ. With 4 bases clipped from V and 6 bases from J, the junction kept 1 base outside the gene matches. The CDR3 totals 12 residues.

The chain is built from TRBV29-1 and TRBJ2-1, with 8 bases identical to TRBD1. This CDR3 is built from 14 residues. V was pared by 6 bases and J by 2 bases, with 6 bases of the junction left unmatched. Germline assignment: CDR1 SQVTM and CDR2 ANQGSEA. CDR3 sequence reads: CSVTPDRAYNEQFF. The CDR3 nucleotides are TGCAGCGTGACACCGGACAGGGCCTACAATGAGCAGTTCTTC.

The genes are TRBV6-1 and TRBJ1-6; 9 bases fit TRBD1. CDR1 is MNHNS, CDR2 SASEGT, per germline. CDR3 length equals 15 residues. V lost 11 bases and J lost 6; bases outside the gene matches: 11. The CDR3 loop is CALTGTGNSNSPLHF. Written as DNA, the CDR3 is TGTGCCCTCACCGGGACAGGGAATTCTAATTCACCCCTCCACTTT.

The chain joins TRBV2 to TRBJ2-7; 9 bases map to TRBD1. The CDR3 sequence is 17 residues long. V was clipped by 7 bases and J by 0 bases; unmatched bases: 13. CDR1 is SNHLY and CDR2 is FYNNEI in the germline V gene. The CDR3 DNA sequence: TGTGCCAGCAATCAACAGAGGACAGGGGTTAGCTCCTACGAGCAGTACTTC. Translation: CASNQQRTGVSSYEQYF. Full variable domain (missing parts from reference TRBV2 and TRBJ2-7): EPEVTQTPSHQVTQMGQEVILRCVPISNHLYFYWYRQILGQKVEFLVSFYNNEISEKSEIFDDQFSVERPDGSNFTLKIRSTKLEDSAMYFCASNQQRTGVSSYEQYFGPGTRLTVT.

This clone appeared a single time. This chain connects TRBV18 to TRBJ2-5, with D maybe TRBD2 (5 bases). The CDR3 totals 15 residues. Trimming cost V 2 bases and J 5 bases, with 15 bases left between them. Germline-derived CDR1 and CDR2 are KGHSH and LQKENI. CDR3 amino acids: CASSPGRKSGETQYF. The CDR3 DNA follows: TGTGCCAGCTCACCAGGGCGGAAATCGGGGGAGACCCAGTACTTC.

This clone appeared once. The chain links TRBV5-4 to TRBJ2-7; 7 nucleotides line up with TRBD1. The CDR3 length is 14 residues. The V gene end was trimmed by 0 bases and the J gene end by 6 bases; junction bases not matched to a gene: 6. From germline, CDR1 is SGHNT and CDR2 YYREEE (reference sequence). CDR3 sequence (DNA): TGTGCCAGCAGCTTGGACAGGGGTTCAAGCGAGCAGTACTTC. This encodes CASSLDRGSSEQYF.

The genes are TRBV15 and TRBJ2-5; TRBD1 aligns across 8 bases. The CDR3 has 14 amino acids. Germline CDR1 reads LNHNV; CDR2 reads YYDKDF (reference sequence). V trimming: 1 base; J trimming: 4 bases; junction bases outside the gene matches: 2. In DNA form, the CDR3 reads TGTGCCACCAGCAGAGGGACAGGGTCAGAGACCCAGTACTTC. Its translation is CATSRGTGSETQYF.

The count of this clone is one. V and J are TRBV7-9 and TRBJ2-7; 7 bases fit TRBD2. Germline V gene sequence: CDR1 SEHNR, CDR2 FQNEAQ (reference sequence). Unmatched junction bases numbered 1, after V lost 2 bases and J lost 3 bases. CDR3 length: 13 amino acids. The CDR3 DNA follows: TGTGCCAGCAGCTTATCTAGCGGCTACGAGCAGTACTTC. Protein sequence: CASSLSSGYEQYF.

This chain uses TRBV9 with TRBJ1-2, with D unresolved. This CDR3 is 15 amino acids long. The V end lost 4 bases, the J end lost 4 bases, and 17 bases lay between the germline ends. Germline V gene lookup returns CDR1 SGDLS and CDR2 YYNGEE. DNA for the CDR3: TGTGCCAGCAGCCTAGACGTCGGAGGCGTCTATGGCTACACCTTC. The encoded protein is CASSLDVGGVYGYTF.

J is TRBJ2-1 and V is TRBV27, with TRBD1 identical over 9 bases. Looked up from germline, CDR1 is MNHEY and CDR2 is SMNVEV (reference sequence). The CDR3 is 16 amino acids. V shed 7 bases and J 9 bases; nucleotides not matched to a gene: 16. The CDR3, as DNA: TGTGCCAGCAAAGGCCAGGAACAGGGGGCCTATGGTGAGCAGTTCTTC. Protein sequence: CASKGQEQGAYGEQFF.

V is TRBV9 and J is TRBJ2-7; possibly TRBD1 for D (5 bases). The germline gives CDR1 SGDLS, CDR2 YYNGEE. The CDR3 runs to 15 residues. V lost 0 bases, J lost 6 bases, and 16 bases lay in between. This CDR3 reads CASSVGSQGSSEQYF. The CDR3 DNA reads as TGTGCCAGCAGCGTAGGGAGTCAGGGTTCATCCGAGCAGTACTTC.

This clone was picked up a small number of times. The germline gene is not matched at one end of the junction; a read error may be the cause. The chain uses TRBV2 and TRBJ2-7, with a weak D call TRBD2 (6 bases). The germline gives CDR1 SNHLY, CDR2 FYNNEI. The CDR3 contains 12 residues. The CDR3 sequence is CASSGEAGIGNF. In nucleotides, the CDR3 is TGTGCCAGCAGTGGGGAGGCGGGAATAGGAAACTTC. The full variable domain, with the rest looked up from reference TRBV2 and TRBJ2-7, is EPEVTQTPSHQVTQMGQEVILRCVPISNHLYFYWYRQILGQKVEFLVSFYNNEISEKSEIFDDQFSVERPDGSNFTLKIRSTKLEDSAMYFCASSGEAGIGNFGPGTRLTVT.

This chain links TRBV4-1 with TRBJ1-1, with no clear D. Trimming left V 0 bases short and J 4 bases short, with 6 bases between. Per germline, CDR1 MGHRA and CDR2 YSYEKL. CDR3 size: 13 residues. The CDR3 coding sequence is TGCGCCAGCAGCCAAGACAGAAGCACTGAAGCTTTCTTT. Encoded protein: CASSQDRSTEAFF.

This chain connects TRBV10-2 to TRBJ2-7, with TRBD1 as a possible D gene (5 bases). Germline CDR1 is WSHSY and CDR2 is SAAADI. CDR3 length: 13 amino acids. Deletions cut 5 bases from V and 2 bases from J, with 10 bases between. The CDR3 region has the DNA TGCGCCAGCAGTCGCCCAGGGCCCTACGAGCAGTACTTC. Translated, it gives CASSRPGPYEQYF.

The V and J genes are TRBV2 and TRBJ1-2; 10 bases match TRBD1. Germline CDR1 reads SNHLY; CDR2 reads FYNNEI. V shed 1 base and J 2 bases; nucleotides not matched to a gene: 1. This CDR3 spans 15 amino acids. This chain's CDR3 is CASSEVGQGNYGYTF. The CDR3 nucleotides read TGTGCCAGCAGTGAAGTGGGACAGGGGAACTATGGCTACACCTTC.

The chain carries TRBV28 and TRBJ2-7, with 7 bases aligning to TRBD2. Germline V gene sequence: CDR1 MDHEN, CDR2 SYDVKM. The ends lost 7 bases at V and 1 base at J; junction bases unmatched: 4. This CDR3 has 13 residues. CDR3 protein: CASTLGGSYEQYF. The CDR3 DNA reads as TGTGCCAGCACCCTGGGAGGGTCCTACGAGCAGTACTTC.

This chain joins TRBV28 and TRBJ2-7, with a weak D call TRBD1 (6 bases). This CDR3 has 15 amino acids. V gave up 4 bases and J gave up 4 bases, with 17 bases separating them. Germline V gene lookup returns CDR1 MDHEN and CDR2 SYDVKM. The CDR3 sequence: CASSSKWDIPYEQYF. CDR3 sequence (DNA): TGTGCCAGCAGTTCGAAATGGGACATTCCTTACGAGCAGTACTTC.

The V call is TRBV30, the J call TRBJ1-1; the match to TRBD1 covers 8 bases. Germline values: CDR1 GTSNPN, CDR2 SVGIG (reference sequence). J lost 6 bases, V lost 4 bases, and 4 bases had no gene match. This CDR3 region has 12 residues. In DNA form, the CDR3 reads TGTGCCTGGAATCAGGGGGCCGCTGAAGCTTTCTTT. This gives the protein CAWNQGAAEAFF.

CDR3: CSADLPLDSTDTQYF. In nucleotides, the CDR3 is TGCAGCGCAGACCTTCCCCTAGATAGCACAGATACGCAGTATTTT. The chain links TRBV29-1 to TRBJ2-3; D ambiguous. The germline V gene has CDR1 SQVTM and CDR2 ANQGSEA. This CDR3 comprises 15 residues. V shed 7 bases and J shed 0 bases, with 17 bases lying between them.

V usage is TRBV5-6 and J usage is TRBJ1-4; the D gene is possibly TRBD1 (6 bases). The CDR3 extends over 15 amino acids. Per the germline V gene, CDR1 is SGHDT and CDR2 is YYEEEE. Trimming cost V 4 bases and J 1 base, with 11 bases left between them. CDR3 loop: CASSTTGRTNEKLFF. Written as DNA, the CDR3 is TGTGCCAGCAGCACTACAGGGCGAACTAATGAAAAACTGTTTTTT. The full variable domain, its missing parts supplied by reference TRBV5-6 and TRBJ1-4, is DAGVTQSPTHLIKTRGQQVTLRCSPKSGHDTVSWYQQALGQGPQFIFQYYEEEERQRGNFPDRFSGHQFPNYSSELNVNALLLGDSALYLCASSTTGRTNEKLFFGSGTQLSVL.

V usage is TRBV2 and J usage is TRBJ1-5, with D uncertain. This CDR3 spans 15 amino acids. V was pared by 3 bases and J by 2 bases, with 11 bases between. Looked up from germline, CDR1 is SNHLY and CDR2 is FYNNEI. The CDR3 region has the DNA TGTGCCAGCAGTGAGTGGGTGGAGGGCAATCAGCCCCAGCATTTT. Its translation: CASSEWVEGNQPQHF.

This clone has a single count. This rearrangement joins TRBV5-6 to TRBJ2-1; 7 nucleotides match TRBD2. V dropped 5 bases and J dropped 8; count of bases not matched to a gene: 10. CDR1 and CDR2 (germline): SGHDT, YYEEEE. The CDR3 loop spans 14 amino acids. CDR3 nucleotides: TGTGCCAGCAGGGCTAGCGGACCCATAGATGAGCAGTTCTTC. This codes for CASRASGPIDEQFF.

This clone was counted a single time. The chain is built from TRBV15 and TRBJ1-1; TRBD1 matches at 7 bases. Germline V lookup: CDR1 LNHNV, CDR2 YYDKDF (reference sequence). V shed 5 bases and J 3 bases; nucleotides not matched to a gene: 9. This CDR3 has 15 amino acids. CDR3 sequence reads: CATSGHHTGDTEAFF. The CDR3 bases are TGTGCCACCAGCGGCCATCATACAGGGGACACTGAAGCTTTCTTT.

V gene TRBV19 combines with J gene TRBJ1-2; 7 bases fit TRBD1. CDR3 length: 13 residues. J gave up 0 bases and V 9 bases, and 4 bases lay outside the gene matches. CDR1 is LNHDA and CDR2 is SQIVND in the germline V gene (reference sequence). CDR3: CASTGQTNYGYTF. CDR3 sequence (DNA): TGTGCCAGCACGGGACAGACTAACTATGGCTACACCTTC.

The CDR3 here is CASSQDPTANYGYTF. CDR3 coding DNA: TGCGCCAGCAGCCAAGATCCGACTGCTAACTATGGCTACACCTTC. This sequence joins TRBV4-1 and TRBJ1-2, with D unclear. V was trimmed by 0 bases and J by 0 bases, leaving 8 bases between them. This CDR3 comprises 15 residues. Germline CDR1 MGHRA, CDR2 YSYEKL.